The following is a T cell receptor (beta chain) sequence with its context. This table comes from immunoSEQ multiplex PCR, and its TCRdb copy is limited to in-frame clones, with some not included. Of 250,000 or so clones listed, roughly 89% are singletons. This specimen comes from a study of blood T cell repertoires in COVID-19. Overall study: Both acute and convalescent COVID-19 samples were obtained from the United States, Italy and Spain.

Germline loops: CDR1 GTSNPN, CDR2 SVGIG (reference sequence). J gave up 6 bases and V 4 bases, and 7 bases lay outside the gene matches. This CDR3 region has 13 residues. Sequenced: peripheral blood. This clonotype was obtained from a woman in her 40s who had recovered from COVID-19. The V call is TRBV30, the J call TRBJ2-7; 9 positions match TRBD2. As DNA, the CDR3 is TGTGCCTGGAACCAGCGGGAGGATGGCGAGCAGTACTTC. It translates to CAWNQREDGEQYF. Complete variable domain (other parts from reference TRBV30 and TRBJ2-7): SQTIHQWPATLVQPVGSPLSLECTVEGTSNPNLYWYRQAAGRGLQLLFYSVGIGQISSEVPQNLSASRPQDRQFILSSKKLLLSDSGFYLCAWNQREDGEQYFGPGTRLTVT.